This T cell receptor beta chain emerged from a study of T cells in localized non-small cell lung cancer. The study's findings and limits: The tumor had only one region sequenced, so heterogeneity remains possible. Adjacent uninvolved lung had the highest clonality, suggesting focused antigen responses. Higher blood T cell density went with longer overall survival.

The data were produced by immunoSEQ multiplex PCR, yet TCRdb's version contains in-frame clones alone and is incomplete. The sample has 78,000 or so clones, approximately 84% seen once. This CDR3 spans 13 amino acids. CDR1 and CDR2 (germline): MNHNY, SVGAGI (reference sequence). V shed 5 bases and J shed 3 bases, with 10 bases lying between them. This clone is categorized as medium-sized (0.01 to 0.1%). What it recognizes is unknown. This sequence originates from a man between 40 and 75 years old with stage I lung adenocarcinoma. Sequences were derived from peripheral blood, sampled before any cancer treatment. The chain couples TRBV6-6 to TRBJ1-1; the D is unclear. CDR3 in amino acids: CASSRASDTEAFF. Written as DNA, the CDR3 is TGTGCCAGCAGTCGCGCTTCGGACACTGAAGCTTTCTTT.